Below, 20 T cell receptor beta chains from the same sample are listed, as sequenced in a study of OX40 agonist ivuxolimab in advanced cancers. TCRdb's copy holds only in-frame clones and misses some; the assay was immunoSEQ multiplex PCR. In the table there are 40,000 to 55,000 clones, 80% of which are singletons. The source was CD4+ or CD8+ T cells sorted from blood, collected in a trial of the OX40 agonist ivuxolimab. The receptors derive from an adult with an advanced solid tumor such as melanoma, head and neck, liver or kidney cancer.

This clone has only a few counts. The chain combines TRBV13 with TRBJ2-1, with D possibly matching TRBD2 (5 bases). The V gene lost 5 bases and the J gene lost 10 bases, with 18 bases spanning the gap. This CDR3 is built from 14 residues. Looked up from germline, CDR1 is PRHDT and CDR2 is FYEKMQ (reference sequence). CDR3 nucleotide sequence: TGTGCCAGCAGCCCTTTTCTAGCAACCGGGGAGCAGTTCTTC. The encoded protein is CASSPFLATGEQFF.

The rearrangement joins TRBV7-9 to TRBJ1-1; D unresolved. The germline gives CDR1 SEHNR, CDR2 FQNEAQ (reference sequence). The CDR3 runs to 14 residues. The V gene lost 1 base and the J gene lost 1 base, with 7 bases spanning the gap. This CDR3 is CASSLGPRNTEAFF. Written as DNA, the CDR3 is TGTGCCAGCAGCTTAGGGCCGAGGAACACTGAAGCTTTCTTT.

The V call is TRBV15, the J call TRBJ2-4, with D possibly matching TRBD1 (6 bases). CDR1 is LNHNV, CDR2 YYDKDF, per germline (reference sequence). The CDR3 sequence is 17 residues long. Trimming left V 5 bases short and J 3 bases short, with 20 bases between. Here the CDR3 DNA reads TGTGCCACCAGCGGGGGAGACAGGATTAATGGCAAAAACATTCAGTACTTC. This gives the protein CATSGGDRINGKNIQYF.

CDR3 protein: CASSHPGGEDQPQHF. The CDR3 coding sequence is TGCGCCAGCAGCCACCCGGGGGGGGAGGATCAGCCCCAGCATTTT. The chain combines TRBV23-1 with TRBJ1-5; D is perhaps TRBD1 (5 bases). TRBV23-1 is filed as an ORF, its function uncertain. There are 15 residues in the CDR3. Trimming took 6 bases from V and 5 from J, leaving 17 bases between them.

The V gene is TRBV5-1, the J gene TRBJ2-7; 7 bases are shared with TRBD2. V lost 3 bases to trimming and J lost 3 bases; unmatched junction nucleotides: 9. This CDR3 is built from 15 residues. The V gene's germline CDR1 is SGHRS and CDR2 YFSETQ. The CDR3 here is CASSSRSGLHYEQYF. The DNA for the CDR3 is TGCGCCAGCAGCTCACGATCGGGACTACACTACGAGCAGTACTTC.

This clone was seen a handful of times. The chain is built from TRBV30 and TRBJ1-5, with a possible D match to TRBD1 (6 bases). CDR3 length equals 13 residues. Germline V gene lookup returns CDR1 GTSNPN and CDR2 SVGIG (reference sequence). Trimming left V 8 bases short and J 7 bases short, with 18 bases between. In DNA form, the CDR3 reads TGTGCCGGAGGGGAACAGGGTAACCAGCCCCAGCATTTT. Its translation is CAGGEQGNQPQHF.

As DNA, the CDR3 is TGTGCCAGCAGCTTACGAGGGAGGTACGAGCAGTACTTC. Its translation is CASSLRGRYEQYF. J is TRBJ2-7 and V is TRBV7-2; TRBD2 is a possible D gene (6 bases). The V gene's germline CDR1 is SGHTA and CDR2 FQGNSA. The CDR3 is 13 residues long. V lost 2 bases and J lost 4, with 9 bases in between.

This chain connects TRBV15 to TRBJ2-7, with 15 bases lining up with TRBD2. The germline CDR1 and CDR2 sequences are LNHNV and YYDKDF (reference sequence). The CDR3 consists of 16 residues. Losses at the gene ends were 3 bases for V and 2 bases for J; bases not matched to a gene: 2. The CDR3 reads CATSSGLAGGPYEQYF. The CDR3 DNA is TGTGCCACCAGCAGCGGACTAGCGGGAGGGCCCTACGAGCAGTACTTC.

The chain couples TRBV2 to TRBJ2-3, with 8 bases identical to TRBD2. V lost 6 bases to trimming and J lost 4 bases; unmatched junction nucleotides: 15. Germline V gene sequence: CDR1 SNHLY, CDR2 FYNNEI. CDR3 size: 17 residues. CDR3 amino acids: CASSIGSAGVFADTQYF. The CDR3 nucleotides are TGTGCCAGCAGCATTGGGTCAGCGGGAGTTTTTGCAGATACGCAGTATTTT.

The chain is built from TRBV5-1 and TRBJ2-2, with TRBD2 matching over 12 bases. J lost 3 bases, V lost 4 bases, and 4 bases had no gene match. Germline CDR1 SGHRS, CDR2 YFSETQ. The CDR3 contains 16 residues. The CDR3 DNA sequence: TGCGCCAGCAGCAAGGGACTAGCGGGTCACACCGGGGAGCTGTTTTTT. This sequence encodes CASSKGLAGHTGELFF.

The V call is TRBV6-5, the J call TRBJ2-5; maybe TRBD1 (6 bases). CDR1 is MNHEY, CDR2 SVGAGI, per germline. V was shortened by 6 bases and J by 2 bases, with 16 bases between the two germline ends. CDR3 length equals 15 residues. CDR3 sequence: CASRALGTKQETQYF. In DNA, the CDR3 is TGTGCCAGCAGGGCCCTGGGGACAAAACAAGAGACCCAGTACTTC.

The rearrangement uses TRBV11-3 and TRBJ2-1, with 10 nucleotides matching TRBD2. V lost 5 bases and J lost 5; bases outside the gene matches: 6. The CDR3 consists of 15 residues. Per the germline V gene, CDR1 is SGHNT and CDR2 is YENEEA. CDR3 region: CASSPGTSANNEQFF. The CDR3, as DNA: TGTGCCAGCAGCCCCGGGACTAGCGCTAACAATGAGCAGTTCTTC.

A few counts support this clone. The rearrangement links TRBV6-5 to TRBJ2-7, with D possibly TRBD2 on 7 matching bases. CDR3 length: 15 amino acids. The germline CDR1 and CDR2 sequences are MNHEY and SVGAGI. Trimming cost V 6 bases and J 6 bases, with 21 bases left between them. The CDR3 DNA follows: TGTGCCAGCAGCCGACGGGGGGCAGGGGCGGTCGAGCAGTACTTC. This gives the protein CASSRRGAGAVEQYF.

The chain joins TRBV7-9 to TRBJ2-7; the D gene is possibly TRBD2 (6 bases). Germline lookup yields CDR1 SEHNR and CDR2 FQNEAQ (reference sequence). The length of the CDR3 is 15 residues. The V end lost 5 bases, the J end lost 5 bases, and 19 bases lay between the germline ends. In nucleotides, the CDR3 is TGTGCCAGCAGCCTCAGCGGGTTCCTGCGGGACGAGCAGTACTTC. Encoded protein: CASSLSGFLRDEQYF.

This clone appeared a few times. The V call is TRBV19, the J call TRBJ2-5; D possibly matches TRBD1 or TRBD2 (5 bases each). Looked up from germline, CDR1 is LNHDA and CDR2 is SQIVND (reference sequence). The CDR3 loop spans 13 amino acids. V was cut by 3 bases and J by 6 bases, with 11 bases left in between. As DNA, the CDR3 is TGTGCCAGTAGTATGGGGACCGTAAAGACCCAGTACTTC. Its translation is CASSMGTVKTQYF.

J is TRBJ1-2 and V is TRBV6-5, with D tentatively TRBD1 (5 bases). CDR1 is MNHEY, CDR2 SVGAGI, per germline. The V gene lost 0 bases and the J gene lost 8 bases, with 16 bases spanning the gap. This CDR3 has 15 amino acids. Here the CDR3 DNA reads TGTGCCAGCAGTTACTCGATCCCAGGGTTTTTCGGCTACACCTTC. As protein: CASSYSIPGFFGYTF.

This clone was seen a single time. The rearrangement links TRBV29-1 to TRBJ1-1; 7 bases map to TRBD1. V shed 7 bases and J 3 bases; nucleotides not matched to a gene: 11. The V gene's germline CDR1 is SQVTM and CDR2 ANQGSEA. This CDR3 is built from 14 residues. Here the CDR3 reads CSAVRGGSDTEAFF. The CDR3 DNA is TGCAGCGCCGTGAGAGGGGGCTCGGACACTGAAGCTTTCTTT.

The CDR3 loop reads CASSSTSGGSYNEQFF. The DNA of the CDR3 is TGTGCCAGCAGCTCAACTAGCGGGGGTTCCTACAATGAGCAGTTCTTC. The chain has TRBV11-3 and TRBJ2-1; TRBD2 aligns across 11 bases. V lost 4 bases to trimming and J lost 1 base; unmatched junction nucleotides: 3. CDR3 length: 16 amino acids. Germline assignment: CDR1 SGHNT and CDR2 YENEEA.

This chain uses TRBV19 with TRBJ2-3; 8 nucleotides agree with TRBD2. The length of the CDR3 is 19 residues. Germline V CDR1 and CDR2: LNHDA, SQIVND (reference sequence). The trim removed 7 bases at V and 4 bases at J, leaving 22 bases unmatched. The CDR3 is CASTETSTGGVLRPDTQYF. Here the CDR3 DNA reads TGTGCCAGTACCGAAACATCCACGGGGGGGGTCCTAAGACCAGATACGCAGTATTTT.

This rearrangement joins TRBV7-2 to TRBJ2-7; the D gene is possibly TRBD1 (6 bases). Germline assignment: CDR1 SGHTA and CDR2 FQGNSA. The CDR3 covers 15 residues. The V gene lost 1 base and the J gene lost 9 bases, with 19 bases spanning the gap. The DNA for the CDR3 is TGTGCCAGCAGCTTAGGACAGGCCCTCCCCTTTGGGCAGTACTTC. Amino acid sequence: CASSLGQALPFGQYF. The full variable domain, with the rest looked up from reference TRBV7-2 and TRBJ2-7, is GAGVSQSPSNKVTEKGKDVELRCDPISGHTALYWYRQSLGQGLEFLIYFQGNSAPDKSGLPSDRFSAERTGGSVSTLTIQRTQQEDSAVYLCASSLGQALPFGQYFGPGTRLTVT.